This is a list of T cell receptor beta chains from one sample in a study of shared clonotypes between healthy human individuals. Profiled with immunoSEQ multiplex PCR; TCRdb holds only in-frame clones, not every one. The data hold 2 million to 2.5 million clones, with less than 95% observed a single time. Sequencing input: naive CD4+ T cells from PBMCs. These receptor sequences come from a man younger than 35 in good health. Some clones in this sample may be carry-over from other donors' samples. The CDR3 runs from the conserved cysteine through the conserved F or W.

CDR3 protein: CASSLAGTRHDEQYF
J gene: TRBJ2-7
V gene: TRBV14

CDR3 protein: CASSLKNRGDEQYF
J gene: TRBJ2-7
V gene: TRBV28

CDR3 protein: CASSLVPGTGNTIYF
J gene: TRBJ1-3
V gene: TRBV5-4

CDR3 protein: CAWSRVAEKLFF
J gene: TRBJ1-4
V gene: TRBV30

CDR3 protein: CASSSIGWKSSYEQYF
J gene: TRBJ2-7
V gene: TRBV27

CDR3 protein: CASSQETVSAETQYF
J gene: TRBJ2-5
V gene: TRBV4-1

CDR3 protein: CASSERAGSSYEQYF
J gene: TRBJ2-7
V gene: TRBV6-1

CDR3 protein: CASSQGQGSQETQYF
J gene: TRBJ2-5
V gene: TRBV7-6

CDR3 protein: CASSVLSSNTEAFF
J gene: TRBJ1-1
V gene: TRBV9

CDR3 protein: CASSPISSGRSSYEQYF
J gene: TRBJ2-7
V gene: TRBV18

CDR3 protein: CASSLRIHRVRQPQHF
J gene: TRBJ1-5
V gene: TRBV7-6

CDR3 protein: CASNHLAQETQYF
J gene: TRBJ2-5
V gene: TRBV7-8

CDR3 protein: CASSSNRGSSTGELFF
J gene: TRBJ2-2
V gene: TRBV28

CDR3 protein: CASTLAGITGELFF
J gene: TRBJ2-2
V gene: TRBV5-1

CDR3 protein: CASSYTQSSGSNEQFF
J gene: TRBJ2-1
V gene: TRBV6-6

CDR3 protein: CASSGGVTYEQYF
J gene: TRBJ2-7
V gene: TRBV2

CDR3 protein: CASSQGARGVEAFF
J gene: TRBJ1-1
V gene: TRBV10-1

CDR3 protein: CASSPEIQGSSNQPQHF
J gene: TRBJ1-5
V gene: TRBV21-1

CDR3 protein: CASSPGLAGGSMFF
J gene: TRBJ2-1
V gene: TRBV5-1

CDR3 protein: CASSERGLTNQPQHF
J gene: TRBJ1-5
V gene: TRBV9

CDR3 protein: CASSLVGGGSGANVLTF
J gene: TRBJ2-6
V gene: TRBV5-1

CDR3 protein: CASSESAGVGEKLFF
J gene: TRBJ1-4
V gene: TRBV10-2

CDR3 protein: CASKPRDRAYGYTF
J gene: TRBJ1-2
V gene: TRBV28

CDR3 protein: CATSSDTGGEQYF
J gene: TRBJ2-7
V gene: TRBV15

CDR3 protein: CASSYGTNTEAFF
J gene: TRBJ1-1
V gene: TRBV5-1

CDR3 protein: CASSLGRVAVNEKLFF
J gene: TRBJ1-4
V gene: TRBV7-8

CDR3 protein: CASSVGGVYDYEQYF
J gene: TRBJ2-7
V gene: TRBV27

CDR3 protein: CAISDTRGDNEQFF
J gene: TRBJ2-1
V gene: TRBV10-3

CDR3 protein: CASSSLGQGFNTIYF
J gene: TRBJ1-3
V gene: TRBV28

CDR3 protein: CASSYSSGAPYNEQFF
J gene: TRBJ2-1
V gene: TRBV6-6

CDR3 protein: CASSPKQGTKAFF
J gene: TRBJ1-1
V gene: TRBV27

CDR3 protein: CASSRSTGKATGELFF
J gene: TRBJ2-2
V gene: TRBV25-1

CDR3 protein: CASSLGAGGSFYNEQFF
J gene: TRBJ2-1
V gene: TRBV5-1

CDR3 protein: CACNRDSYSGANVLTF
J gene: TRBJ2-6
V gene: TRBV19

CDR3 protein: CASSLDMAGGGGNTIYF
J gene: TRBJ1-3
V gene: TRBV5-1

CDR3 protein: CASSSRTGMDEQFF
J gene: TRBJ2-1
V gene: TRBV5-1